The rows below give T cell receptor beta chains drawn from one sample of a study of cytomegalovirus exposure and HLA in healthy donors. Here immunoSEQ multiplex PCR was the method, and the copy in TCRdb shows in-frame clones only, minus some. Counted here are about 200,000 clones, nearly 80% occurring once; the ten biggest clones make up more than 1.5%. The sample consisted of PBMCs. Receptor source: a man in his late teens or twenties in good health and CMV-seronegative. CDR3s include the opening cysteine and the closing phenylalanine or tryptophan. The D gene is left open where the match is weak. Expanded clones are given a class, and other clones once, few, many or no size at all.

J gene,clone size,D gene,V gene,CDR3 protein,CDR3 DNA
TRBJ2-2,NA,TRBD1,TRBV29-1,CSVEVPTGALSNTGELFF,TGCAGCGTTGAAGTCCCTACAGGGGCCCTATCGAACACCGGGGAGCTGTTTTTT
TRBJ2-7,NA,NA,TRBV4-2,CASSQEIRAGVGYEQYF,TGTGCCAGCAGCCAAGAAATCAGAGCGGGCGTAGGATACGAGCAGTACTTC
TRBJ2-2,NA,TRBD2,TRBV7-3,CASSPLAGGISGELFF,TGTGCCAGCAGCCCGTTAGCGGGAGGGATATCCGGGGAGCTGTTTTTT
TRBJ2-7,once,TRBD1,TRBV14,CASSKTVAGGPYEQYF,TGTGCCAGCAGCAAAACTGTGGCAGGGGGCCCCTACGAGCAGTACTTC
TRBJ1-5,NA,TRBD1,TRBV28,CASSFLGQGNQPQHF,TGTGCCAGCAGTTTTCTGGGACAGGGTAATCAGCCCCAGCATTTT
TRBJ2-2,NA,NA,TRBV27,CASSFPQNTGELFF,TGTGCCAGCAGTTTTCCCCAGAACACCGGGGAGCTGTTTTTT
TRBJ2-1,NA,NA,TRBV30,CAWSEPDRYNEQFF,TGTGCCTGGAGTGAACCCGACAGGTACAATGAGCAGTTCTTC
TRBJ1-6,NA,TRBD1,TRBV6-5,CASSRDRLNSPLHF,TGTGCCAGCAGTCGGGACAGGCTTAACTCACCCCTCCACTTT
TRBJ1-6,NA,NA,TRBV6-5,CASSYAFSYNSPLHF,TGTGCCAGCAGTTACGCTTTTAGCTATAATTCACCCCTCCACTTT
TRBJ2-7,NA,NA,TRBV14,CASSRFGGTEDYEQYF,TGTGCCAGCAGCCGGTTCGGAGGGACAGAGGATTACGAGCAGTACTTC
TRBJ2-3,NA,NA,TRBV6-4,CASSDGAGASGDTQYF,TGTGCCAGCAGTGACGGCGCAGGTGCCTCAGGAGATACGCAGTATTTT
TRBJ1-5,NA,NA,TRBV27,CASSWGPPGGRMGGVNQPQHF,TGTGCCAGCAGTTGGGGACCCCCGGGGGGGCGAATGGGGGGAGTCAATCAGCCCCAGCATTTT
TRBJ2-6,once,NA,TRBV27,CASSSQATGANVLTF,TGTGCCAGCAGTTCGCAGGCAACTGGGGCCAACGTCCTGACTTTC
TRBJ2-1,NA,NA,TRBV5-6,CASSLDGQWTNNEQFF,TGTGCCAGCAGCTTGGATGGTCAGTGGACTAACAATGAGCAGTTCTTC
TRBJ1-1,NA,NA,TRBV9,CASSVSTNTEAFF,TGTGCCAGCAGCGTATCTACGAACACTGAAGCTTTCTTT
TRBJ2-1,few,TRBD2,TRBV5-4,CASSSLYGSGGTSYNEQFF,TGTGCCAGCAGCTCCCTTTATGGGAGCGGGGGCACCTCCTACAATGAGCAGTTCTTC
TRBJ1-1,NA,NA,TRBV5-4,CASSQIPGLGGTEAFF,TGCGCCAGCAGCCAGATACCAGGCCTGGGTGGCACTGAAGCTTTCTTT
TRBJ1-1,few,TRBD1,TRBV9,CASSGQGGGTEAFF,TGTGCCAGCAGCGGACAGGGGGGCGGCACTGAAGCTTTCTTT
TRBJ1-2,NA,TRBD1,TRBV18,CASSPYGTGFYGYTF,TGTGCCAGCTCACCATACGGGACAGGGTTCTATGGCTACACCTTC
TRBJ2-2,NA,TRBD2,TRBV27,CASRLAGAHTGELFF,TGTGCCAGCAGGCTAGCGGGAGCCCACACCGGGGAGCTGTTTTTT
TRBJ1-2,NA,TRBD1,TRBV5-6,CASRTGQGLLGYTF,TGTGCCAGCAGGACGGGACAGGGCCTTCTCGGCTACACCTTC
TRBJ1-2,NA,NA,TRBV7-8,CASSLVAEHYGYTF,TGTGCCAGCAGCTTAGTGGCAGAACACTATGGCTACACCTTC
TRBJ2-1,NA,TRBD1,TRBV11-3,CASSHPGQGNNEQFF,TGTGCCAGCAGCCACCCGGGACAGGGAAACAATGAGCAGTTCTTC
TRBJ1-2,NA,TRBD1,TRBV6-5,CASSYSRDRASRGYTF,TGTGCCAGCAGTTACTCTCGGGACAGGGCGTCTCGTGGCTACACCTTC
TRBJ2-5,few,TRBD1,TRBV19,CASRGQGAYQETQYF,TGTGCCAGTAGGGGACAGGGGGCTTACCAAGAGACCCAGTACTTC
TRBJ2-5,NA,NA,TRBV20-1,CSARIGETQYF,TGCAGTGCTAGGATCGGAGAGACCCAGTACTTC
TRBJ2-7,NA,NA,TRBV28,CASSLHDYQAEQYF,TGTGCCAGCAGTTTACATGATTATCAAGCCGAGCAGTACTTC
TRBJ1-2,NA,NA,TRBV30,CAWSSGSGYTF,TGTGCCTGGAGTTCGGGAAGTGGCTACACCTTC
TRBJ2-1,NA,TRBD1,TRBV9,CASSVGGTETNEQFF,TGTGCCAGCAGCGTAGGAGGGACAGAGACAAATGAGCAGTTCTTC
TRBJ2-3,NA,TRBD2,TRBV4-2,CASSQELLAGDGTDTQYF,TGTGCCAGCAGCCAAGAATTACTAGCGGGGGATGGCACAGATACGCAGTATTTT
TRBJ2-1,NA,NA,TRBV5-1,CASSLQGPYYNEQFF,TGCGCCAGCAGTTTACAGGGTCCCTACTACAATGAGCAGTTCTTC
TRBJ2-5,NA,TRBD1,TRBV25-1,CASTRTGGRETQYF,TGTGCCAGCACCCGAACAGGGGGTCGGGAGACCCAGTACTTC
TRBJ2-5,NA,NA,TRBV28,CASSLADQETQYF,TGTGCCAGCAGTTTAGCGGATCAAGAGACCCAGTACTTC
TRBJ1-2,NA,NA,TRBV28,CASSSGTLNYGYTF,TGTGCCAGCAGTTCAGGGACATTGAACTATGGCTACACCTTC
TRBJ2-7,NA,TRBD2,TRBV7-3,CASSLTLAGVYEQYF,TGTGCCAGCAGCTTAACACTAGCGGGAGTTTACGAGCAGTACTTC
TRBJ2-1,NA,NA,TRBV4-1,CASSQSYEQFF,TGCGCCAGCAGCCAAAGCTATGAGCAGTTCTTC
TRBJ2-7,NA,NA,TRBV25-1,CASSEEVVSLKYEQYF,TGTGCCAGCAGTGAAGAGGTCGTCAGTCTGAAGTACGAGCAGTACTTC
TRBJ1-2,NA,NA,TRBV7-9,CASSPNSYGYTF,TGTGCCAGCAGTCCAAATTCCTATGGCTACACCTTC
TRBJ1-1,NA,NA,TRBV6-6,CASIGLSNTEAFF,TGTGCCAGCATCGGACTTTCGAACACTGAAGCTTTCTTT
TRBJ2-1,NA,TRBD2,TRBV5-1,CASSLAPAGESYNEQFF,TGCGCCAGCAGCTTGGCCCCTGCGGGAGAATCCTACAATGAGCAGTTCTTC
TRBJ1-4,once,NA,TRBV4-2,CASSQAGADEKLFF,TGTGCCAGCAGCCAAGCTGGGGCTGATGAAAAACTGTTTTTT
TRBJ1-1,few,NA,TRBV5-4,CASSLVRENTEAFF,TGTGCCAGCAGCTTGGTCAGGGAGAACACTGAAGCTTTCTTT
TRBJ2-1,NA,NA,TRBV7-6,CASSPGLYSYNEQFF,TGTGCCAGCAGTCCGGGACTCTACTCCTACAATGAGCAGTTCTTC
TRBJ1-3,NA,NA,TRBV18,CASSPLDDGNTIYF,TGTGCCAGCTCACCGTTAGATGATGGAAACACCATATATTTT
TRBJ2-1,few,TRBD2,TRBV12-5,CASATLAGTRNEQFF,TGTGCTAGTGCCACCCTAGCGGGGACCAGGAATGAGCAGTTCTTC
TRBJ2-7,NA,NA,TRBV6-5,CASSTPTDSYEQYF,TGTGCCAGCAGTACCCCGACTGACTCCTACGAGCAGTACTTC
TRBJ2-7,NA,TRBD2,TRBV4-3,CASSQAGTRGEQYF,TGCGCCAGCAGCCAGGCCGGGACTAGGGGCGAGCAGTACTTC
TRBJ2-1,NA,NA,TRBV10-2,CASMAAGAYNEQFF,TGCGCCAGCATGGCGGCAGGGGCCTACAATGAGCAGTTCTTC
TRBJ2-7,NA,NA,TRBV7-2,CASSKSGEQYF,TGTGCCAGCAGCAAGTCCGGGGAGCAGTACTTC
TRBJ2-7,NA,NA,TRBV11-2,CASSLGDGSYEQYF,TGTGCCAGCAGCTTAGGAGATGGCTCCTACGAGCAGTACTTC
TRBJ2-3,few,TRBD1,TRBV30,CAWSVKGAGTDTQYF,TGTGCCTGGAGTGTAAAGGGGGCTGGCACAGATACGCAGTATTTT
TRBJ1-4,NA,NA,TRBV6-1,CASSEVGGLREKLFF,TGTGCCAGCAGTGAAGTAGGAGGGTTGAGGGAAAAACTGTTTTTT
TRBJ1-1,NA,TRBD1,TRBV6-5,CASRSDRGRTEAFF,TGTGCCAGCAGGTCGGACAGGGGGAGGACTGAAGCTTTCTTT
TRBJ2-5,NA,NA,TRBV2,CASSDETGYGTQYF,TGTGCCAGCAGTGATGAAACGGGATATGGGACCCAGTACTTC